The clone carrying this TCR beta chain showed up just a few times. This CDR3 is built from 16 residues. Trimming cost V 5 bases and J 1 base; bases outside gene matches: 7. Molecular barcoded adaptors covering alpha/delta and beta/gamma chains were used on roughly 400 ng RNA. TCRdb re-derived calls from the reads in MiXCR, one entry per CDR3 protein. The sample holds more than 100,000 distinct CDR3 sequences, roughly 13% seen once. This specimen belongs to a study of read filtering for tumor transcriptome and immune sequencing. Sequenced: a population of CD138-negative cells sorted from bone marrow. The receptor was isolated from a donor at least 40 years old with multiple myeloma. The J gene is TRBJ2-4, the V gene TRBV12-3 or TRBV12-4; 8 bases match TRBD2. The CDR3 bases are TGTGCCAGCAGTCCGGGGGGGGCCGGCGCCAAAAACATTCAGTACTTC. Its protein is CASSPGGAGAKNIQYF.